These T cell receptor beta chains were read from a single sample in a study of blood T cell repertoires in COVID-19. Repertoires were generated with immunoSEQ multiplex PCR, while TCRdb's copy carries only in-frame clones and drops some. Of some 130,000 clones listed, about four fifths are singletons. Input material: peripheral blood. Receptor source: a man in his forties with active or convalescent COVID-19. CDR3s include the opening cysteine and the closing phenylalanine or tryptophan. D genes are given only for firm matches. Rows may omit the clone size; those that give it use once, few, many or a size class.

CDR3 DNA: TGTGCCAGCAGCGAGGGGGCGAACACTGAAGCTTTCTTT; CDR3 protein: CASSEGANTEAFF; V gene: TRBV7-2; clone size: .; D gene: TRBD1; J gene: TRBJ1-1
CDR3 DNA: TGTGCCAGCAGTTACGCTGGACAGGGGGCCGGGGGCTACACCTTC; CDR3 protein: CASSYAGQGAGGYTF; V gene: TRBV6-5; clone size: .; D gene: TRBD1; J gene: TRBJ1-2
CDR3 DNA: TGCGCCAGCAGTCATCGAGCGGGGGCTCCGAACACCGGGGAGCTGTTTTTT; CDR3 protein: CASSHRAGAPNTGELFF; V gene: TRBV23-1; clone size: .; D gene: TRBD2; J gene: TRBJ2-2
CDR3 DNA: TGCGCCAGCAGCCAAGATCAGGGAGGCGCCTATGGCTACACCTTC; CDR3 protein: CASSQDQGGAYGYTF; V gene: TRBV4-3; clone size: .; D gene: .; J gene: TRBJ1-2
CDR3 DNA: TGTGCCATCAATACAGGGAATGAGCAGTTCTTC; CDR3 protein: CAINTGNEQFF; V gene: TRBV10-3; clone size: .; D gene: .; J gene: TRBJ2-1
CDR3 DNA: TGTGCCAGCAGCTTCCCAGGGGGCGGTTTTGGAAACACCATATATTTT; CDR3 protein: CASSFPGGGFGNTIYF; V gene: TRBV11-2; clone size: .; D gene: TRBD1; J gene: TRBJ1-3
CDR3 DNA: TGCGCCAGCAGCGAACAGAGGGAGAATGGTGAAAAACTGTTTTTT; CDR3 protein: CASSEQRENGEKLFF; V gene: TRBV4-1; clone size: .; D gene: .; J gene: TRBJ1-4
CDR3 DNA: TGTGCCTGGCAAACGCCTAGCAGAGATACGCAGTATTTT; CDR3 protein: CAWQTPSRDTQYF; V gene: TRBV30; clone size: .; D gene: .; J gene: TRBJ2-3
CDR3 DNA: TGTGCCAGCAGTTTATGGGGGCCGGGAGAGACCCAGTACTTC; CDR3 protein: CASSLWGPGETQYF; V gene: TRBV27; clone size: .; D gene: .; J gene: TRBJ2-5
CDR3 DNA: TGTGCCAGCAGTTATGCAGGTCGTATCACTGAAGCTTTCTTT; CDR3 protein: CASSYAGRITEAFF; V gene: TRBV6-5; clone size: .; D gene: .; J gene: TRBJ1-1
CDR3 DNA: TGTGCCAGCTCACCACAGGCAGGGAGGGACAATGAGCAGTTCTTC; CDR3 protein: CASSPQAGRDNEQFF; V gene: TRBV18; clone size: few; D gene: TRBD2; J gene: TRBJ2-1
CDR3 DNA: TGTGCCAGCAGTTTAACCCTTCAATACACACCCCTCCACTTT; CDR3 protein: CASSLTLQYTPLHF; V gene: TRBV27; clone size: .; D gene: .; J gene: TRBJ1-6
CDR3 DNA: TGTGCCACCAGTGATGGACAGAAGGGAAACAATGAGCAGTTCTTC; CDR3 protein: CATSDGQKGNNEQFF; V gene: TRBV24-1; clone size: .; D gene: .; J gene: TRBJ2-1
CDR3 DNA: TGTGCCAGCAGCTTAGATCGGTTAGCGGGGGGGCTGGACAATGAGCAGTTCTTC; CDR3 protein: CASSLDRLAGGLDNEQFF; V gene: TRBV11-2; clone size: .; D gene: TRBD2; J gene: TRBJ2-1
CDR3 DNA: TGTGCCAGCTCACTCATGAACACTGAAGCTTTCTTT; CDR3 protein: CASSLMNTEAFF; V gene: TRBV18; clone size: .; D gene: .; J gene: TRBJ1-1
CDR3 DNA: TGCGCCAGCAGCTTGGAGGGCAGGGTCAATCAGCCCCAGCATTTT; CDR3 protein: CASSLEGRVNQPQHF; V gene: TRBV5-1; clone size: .; D gene: .; J gene: TRBJ1-5
CDR3 DNA: TGCGCCAGCAGCCCTTCGGGGTTAGAAACCGGGGAGCTGTTTTTT; CDR3 protein: CASSPSGLETGELFF; V gene: TRBV5-1; clone size: .; D gene: .; J gene: TRBJ2-2
CDR3 DNA: TGTGCCAGCAGCCCAAGGGGGAATCAAGGCGGCTACACCTTC; CDR3 protein: CASSPRGNQGGYTF; V gene: TRBV7-9; clone size: .; D gene: .; J gene: TRBJ1-2
CDR3 DNA: TGTGCCAGCAGTTACTCGAGCTTCTCCAGCGATGGCTACACCTTC; CDR3 protein: CASSYSSFSSDGYTF; V gene: TRBV6-5; clone size: .; D gene: .; J gene: TRBJ1-2
CDR3 DNA: TGTGCCTGGTCCGGGGCAGATACGCAGTATTTT; CDR3 protein: CAWSGADTQYF; V gene: TRBV30; clone size: .; D gene: .; J gene: TRBJ2-3
CDR3 DNA: TGCGCCAGCAGCCTGCGGGGGGCCAACACAGATACGCAGTATTTT; CDR3 protein: CASSLRGANTDTQYF; V gene: TRBV5-1; clone size: .; D gene: TRBD2; J gene: TRBJ2-3
CDR3 DNA: TGTGCCAGTAGTATTTATGGGGCCCCCGGGGAGCTGTTTTTT; CDR3 protein: CASSIYGAPGELFF; V gene: TRBV19; clone size: .; D gene: .; J gene: TRBJ2-2
CDR3 DNA: TGTGCCAGCTCCCAGGGGGCCTCGGATACGCAGTATTTT; CDR3 protein: CASSQGASDTQYF; V gene: TRBV18; clone size: once; D gene: TRBD1; J gene: TRBJ2-3
CDR3 DNA: TGCAGCGTTGAAGCCGGAAGGGGGAAACGCTACGAGCAGTACTTC; CDR3 protein: CSVEAGRGKRYEQYF; V gene: TRBV29-1; clone size: .; D gene: .; J gene: TRBJ2-7
CDR3 DNA: TGTGCCAGCAGCTTTCGGACAGGGGGCTATAATTCACCCCTCCACTTT; CDR3 protein: CASSFRTGGYNSPLHF; V gene: TRBV5-4; clone size: .; D gene: TRBD1; J gene: TRBJ1-6
CDR3 DNA: TGTGCCATCAGATCGGGAGGGCTAAATTCACCCCTCCACTTT; CDR3 protein: CAIRSGGLNSPLHF; V gene: TRBV10-3; clone size: few; D gene: .; J gene: TRBJ1-6
CDR3 DNA: TGTGCCAGCAGCTTCAGCCTCGGTCGTATCGGGGAGACCCAGTACTTC; CDR3 protein: CASSFSLGRIGETQYF; V gene: TRBV7-2; clone size: .; D gene: .; J gene: TRBJ2-5
CDR3 DNA: TGTGCCAGCAGTCTGCAAGAGACCCAGTACTTC; CDR3 protein: CASSLQETQYF; V gene: TRBV12-3/TRBV12-4; clone size: .; D gene: .; J gene: TRBJ2-5
CDR3 DNA: TGTGCCAGCAGTACTACTAGCGGGGGGTTCGCCGGGGCCAACGTCCTGACTTTC; CDR3 protein: CASSTTSGGFAGANVLTF; V gene: TRBV2; clone size: .; D gene: TRBD2; J gene: TRBJ2-6
CDR3 DNA: TGTGCCAGCAGTGAATTGGGGGGGACTGAAGCTTTCTTT; CDR3 protein: CASSELGGTEAFF; V gene: TRBV6-1; clone size: .; D gene: .; J gene: TRBJ1-1
CDR3 DNA: TGTGCCAGCAGACAGGGGAGGAAACTGTTTTTT; CDR3 protein: CASRQGRKLFF; V gene: TRBV6-5; clone size: .; D gene: TRBD1; J gene: TRBJ1-4
CDR3 DNA: TGCGCCAGCAGCTTGACCGGGACAGGGACGGGAGAGCAGTACTTC; CDR3 protein: CASSLTGTGTGEQYF; V gene: TRBV5-1; clone size: .; D gene: TRBD1; J gene: TRBJ2-7
CDR3 DNA: TGTGCCAGTACTACCCCGGGACAGGGGATGTATACGCAGTATTTT; CDR3 protein: CASTTPGQGMYTQYF; V gene: TRBV7-9; clone size: .; D gene: TRBD1; J gene: TRBJ2-3
CDR3 DNA: TGTGCCAGCTCACCCCGGAGGGCCAGCGGGGGATCCTACGAGCAGTACTTC; CDR3 protein: CASSPRRASGGSYEQYF; V gene: TRBV18; clone size: .; D gene: TRBD2; J gene: TRBJ2-7
CDR3 DNA: TGTGCCAGCAGCTTGGTTCTAGCGGGGGGCGCAGATACGCAGTATTTT; CDR3 protein: CASSLVLAGGADTQYF; V gene: TRBV5-4; clone size: once; D gene: TRBD2; J gene: TRBJ2-3
CDR3 DNA: TGTGCCAGCAGTTACCGGGACACCCTTTACGAGCAGTACTTC; CDR3 protein: CASSYRDTLYEQYF; V gene: TRBV6-5; clone size: .; D gene: .; J gene: TRBJ2-7
CDR3 DNA: TGTGCCAGCACCCCAGGGCAGTCCAACACCGGGGAGCTGTTTTTT; CDR3 protein: CASTPGQSNTGELFF; V gene: TRBV7-9; clone size: .; D gene: .; J gene: TRBJ2-2
CDR3 DNA: TGCACCAGCAGCCAGAGGACTGGAGGGCAAAATAATTCACCCCTCCACTTT; CDR3 protein: CTSSQRTGGQNNSPLHF; V gene: TRBV1; clone size: .; D gene: .; J gene: TRBJ1-6
CDR3 DNA: TGCGCCAGCAGCCAAGATCGAGGCTCTGGAAACACCATATATTTT; CDR3 protein: CASSQDRGSGNTIYF; V gene: TRBV4-3; clone size: once; D gene: .; J gene: TRBJ1-3
CDR3 DNA: TGTGCCAGCAGCCCGGAGAACCCAGGGGAGTACTCTAAGCCGGTTTATGGCTACACCTTC; CDR3 protein: CASSPENPGEYSKPVYGYTF; V gene: TRBV9; clone size: .; D gene: .; J gene: TRBJ1-2
CDR3 DNA: TGTGCCAGCAGTTACAGGGGGACACCCCTCCACTTT; CDR3 protein: CASSYRGTPLHF; V gene: TRBV6-5; clone size: .; D gene: .; J gene: TRBJ1-6
CDR3 DNA: TGTGCCAGCAGTGAACTAGCGGAATTCAATGAGCAGTTCTTC; CDR3 protein: CASSELAEFNEQFF; V gene: TRBV6-1; clone size: .; D gene: TRBD2; J gene: TRBJ2-1
CDR3 DNA: TGTGCCAGCAGCCCCCTTTTTCAGGAAAGTGAATCACCCCTCCACTTT; CDR3 protein: CASSPLFQESESPLHF; V gene: TRBV7-9; clone size: once; D gene: .; J gene: TRBJ1-6
CDR3 DNA: TGTGCCAGCAGCGAACCTGTAGACAATGAGCAGTTCTTC; CDR3 protein: CASSEPVDNEQFF; V gene: TRBV5-4; clone size: .; D gene: .; J gene: TRBJ2-1
CDR3 DNA: TGTGCCAGCAGTTACGGGGGACAGGGACCTGAAAAACTGTTTTTT; CDR3 protein: CASSYGGQGPEKLFF; V gene: TRBV6-5; clone size: .; D gene: TRBD1; J gene: TRBJ1-4
CDR3 DNA: TGCGCCAGCAGCAGACCGGGACAGACTGGAAACACCATATATTTT; CDR3 protein: CASSRPGQTGNTIYF; V gene: TRBV5-1; clone size: .; D gene: TRBD1; J gene: TRBJ1-3